Following are 21 T cell receptor beta chains from one sample sequenced in a study of T-cell memory formation after mild COVID-19. MiXCR, applied by TCRdb to the 5' RACE reads, yields one record per CDR3 protein. Of approximately 210,000 distinct CDR3 sequences in the sample, 18% were seen once. The specimen was PBMCs or a T cell subset sorted from them (not recorded which). The receptors shown here come from an adult woman who had mild COVID-19 (a few samples of this study predate the infection). Cell type and time point are not known.

This clonotype was counted a few times. One junction end disagrees with the germline gene, perhaps due to a read error. The chain is built from TRBV7-2 and TRBJ2-2, with 7 bases that match TRBD2. Germline CDR1 and CDR2: SGHTA and FQGNSA. The CDR3 sequence is 15 residues long. CDR3: CASSLGGTDTGELFF. CDR3 in DNA: TGCGCCAGCAGCTTGGGAGGGACGGACACCGGGGAGCTGTTTTTT. The full variable domain, in which reference TRBV7-2 and TRBJ2-2 provide the parts outside the CDR3, is GAGVSQSPSNKVTEKGKDVELRCDPISGHTALYWYRQSLGQGLEFLIYFQGNSAPDKSGLPSDRFSAERTGGSVSTLTIQRTQQEDSAVYLCASSLGGTDTGELFFGEGSRLTVL.

This chain links TRBV2 with TRBJ1-6; perhaps TRBD1 as D (6 bases). Trimming pared 8 bases from V and 7 bases from J, leaving 18 bases between. This CDR3 is built from 15 residues. Germline V CDR1 and CDR2: SNHLY, FYNNEI. The CDR3, as DNA: TGTGCCAGCCAGGGACACCCCCGGGGGAATTCACCCCTCCACTTT. Encoded protein: CASQGHPRGNSPLHF.

Many counts were recorded for this clonotype. This chain connects TRBV25-1 to TRBJ1-2; maybe TRBD1 (6 bases). This CDR3 has 13 residues. Trimming pared 6 bases from V and 8 bases from J, leaving 16 bases between. Germline V CDR1 and CDR2: MGHDK, SYGVNS. Written as DNA, the CDR3 is TGTGCCAGCAGACAACAGGGAGGGGCGGGCTACACCTTC. This encodes CASRQQGGAGYTF.

This clonotype was seen ten or more times. The gene calls are TRBV10-2 and TRBJ2-7, with no clear D. V shed 0 bases and J shed 6 bases, with 9 bases lying between them. This CDR3 comprises 13 residues. CDR1 WSHSY and CDR2 SAAADI come from the germline V gene. This CDR3 is CASSESGSIEQYF. The CDR3 DNA follows: TGCGCCAGCAGTGAGTCAGGGTCTATCGAGCAGTACTTC.

This clonotype was detected only a few times. In nucleotides, the CDR3 is TGTGCCAGCAGCCCGAACCCAGGTTCGAACTATGGCTACACCTTC. Translation: CASSPNPGSNYGYTF. This chain links TRBV11-2 with TRBJ1-2; D is unclear. The germline V gene has CDR1 SGHAT and CDR2 FQNNGV. V lost 5 bases to trimming and J lost 2 bases, with 15 bases between them. CDR3 length: 15 residues.

This clonotype appeared a few times. The V and J genes are TRBV12-3 or TRBV12-4 and TRBJ1-2, with D perhaps matching TRBD1 (5 bases). V was trimmed by 6 bases and J by 2 bases, leaving 13 bases between them. The CDR3 covers 14 residues. The CDR3 sequence is CASSWDGGNYGYTF. The CDR3 region has the DNA TGTGCCAGCAGCTGGGACGGCGGAAACTATGGCTACACCTTC.

This clonotype has at least ten counts. The V and J genes are TRBV21-1 and TRBJ1-3. TRBV21-1 is tagged as a pseudogene. The CDR3 is 17 amino acids. The DNA for the CDR3 is TGTGCCAGCAGCAGAGCCTTGGGAGTACTGACTGGAAACACCATATATTTT. Its translation: CASSRALGVLTGNTIYF.

This clonotype occurred a few times. The rearrangement links TRBV18 to TRBJ2-7, with TRBD2 matching 13 bases. Germline CDR1 and CDR2: KGHSH and LQKENI. V lost 0 bases to trimming and J lost 2 bases; unmatched junction nucleotides: 1. The CDR3 runs to 16 residues. Here the CDR3 reads CASSPPGTSGTYEQYF. The CDR3 DNA sequence: TGTGCCAGCTCACCACCAGGGACTAGCGGGACCTACGAGCAGTACTTC.

This chain joins TRBV7-2 and TRBJ2-1; D is possibly TRBD2 (6 bases). CDR3 length: 15 residues. Trimming left V 4 bases short and J 3 bases short, with 13 bases between. The V gene's germline CDR1 is SGHTA and CDR2 FQGNSA. The chain's CDR3 is CASSSGGTHYNEQFF. CDR3 nucleotides: TGTGCCAGCAGCTCCGGCGGGACTCACTACAATGAGCAGTTCTTC.

This chain connects TRBV5-1 to TRBJ2-6; D is uncertain. CDR1 and CDR2 (germline): SGHRS, YFSETQ. CDR3 length equals 16 residues. Deletions cut 0 bases from V and 1 base from J, with 8 bases between. CDR3 amino acids: CASSLEPISGANVLTF. The CDR3 DNA is TGCGCCAGCAGCTTGGAGCCGATTTCTGGGGCCAACGTCCTGACTTTC.

The rearrangement links TRBV12-3 or TRBV12-4 to TRBJ1-3; TRBD1 matches at 7 bases. Trimming cost V 5 bases and J 7 bases; bases outside gene matches: 8. The CDR3 spans 14 residues. The CDR3 is CASSQQTGRNTIYF. The CDR3 DNA is TGTGCCAGCAGTCAGCAGACAGGGCGGAACACCATATATTTT.

The chain links TRBV5-5 to TRBJ1-5; TRBD1 agrees at 7 bases. J gave up 3 bases and V 0 bases, and 3 bases lay outside the gene matches. Germline V gene lookup returns CDR1 SGHKS and CDR2 YYEKEE (reference sequence). There are 15 residues in the CDR3. The CDR3 DNA sequence: TGTGCCAGCAGCTTGGAAGGGACAGACAATCAGCCCCAGCATTTT. The encoded protein is CASSLEGTDNQPQHF.

V usage is TRBV5-1 and J usage is TRBJ1-6; TRBD1 matches 9 bases. V lost 0 bases and J lost 7; bases outside the gene matches: 11. The V gene's germline CDR1 is SGHRS and CDR2 YFSETQ. The CDR3 extends over 18 amino acids. The DNA for the CDR3 is TGCGCCAGCAGCTTGGGAGGCTCCCCCGGACAGGGGAATTCACCCCTCCACTTT. It is translated as CASSLGGSPGQGNSPLHF.

The chain joins TRBV11-2 to TRBJ2-3; 7 nucleotides align to TRBD1. The germline V gene encodes CDR1 SGHAT and CDR2 FQNNGV. The CDR3 covers 15 residues. The trim removed 4 bases at V and 3 bases at J, leaving 7 bases unmatched. The CDR3 protein is CASSSEGARTDTQYF. CDR3 DNA sequence: TGTGCCAGCAGCTCCGAGGGGGCCCGTACAGATACGCAGTATTTT. The full variable domain, completed using reference TRBV11-2 and TRBJ2-3, is EAGVAQSPRYKIIEKRQSVAFWCNPISGHATLYWYQQILGQGPKLLIQFQNNGVVDDSQLPKDRFSAERLKGVDSTLKIQPAKLEDSAVYLCASSSEGARTDTQYFGPGTRLTVL.

This clonotype has only a few counts. The CDR3 DNA follows: TGTGCCTGGAGTGGACACAGGGGAGGAAACACCATATATTTT. It translates to CAWSGHRGGNTIYF. V and J are TRBV30 and TRBJ1-3; 7 bases agree with TRBD1. V shed 1 base, J shed 4 bases, and the junction held 4 bases outside the gene matches. The CDR3 has 14 residues. The germline V gene encodes CDR1 GTSNPN and CDR2 SVGIG (reference sequence).

The CDR3 here is CASSLNPTSGAPSYNEQFF. The DNA for the CDR3 is TGCGCCAGCAGCCTAAACCCCACTAGCGGGGCCCCCTCCTACAATGAGCAGTTCTTC. The genes are TRBV5-1 and TRBJ2-1, with 10 bases identical to TRBD2. Germline V gene data show CDR1 as SGHRS and CDR2 as YFSETQ. This CDR3 contains 19 residues. After removal of 4 bases from V and 0 bases from J, the junction contained 13 bases not matched to a gene.

This clonotype was recorded at least ten times. J is TRBJ2-2 and V is TRBV6-2 or TRBV6-3; maybe TRBD2 (5 bases). Trimming took 6 bases from V and 7 from J, leaving 12 bases between them. The V gene's germline CDR1 is MNHEY and CDR2 SVGEGT. The CDR3 is made up of 13 amino acids. CDR3 in amino acids: CASSPTGYGELFF. CDR3 bases: TGTGCCAGCAGCCCTACGGGATACGGGGAGCTGTTTTTT.

This chain links TRBV10-3 with TRBJ1-2, with D possibly TRBD1 on 5 matching bases. The CDR3 length is 14 residues. Germline CDR1 and CDR2: ENHRY and SYGVKD. Deletions cut 2 bases from V and 5 bases from J, with 12 bases between. The CDR3, as DNA: TGTGCCATCAGTGAGGGCCGGGGGGAGTATGGCTACACCTTC. Protein sequence: CAISEGRGEYGYTF.

The chain joins TRBV29-1 to TRBJ2-1, with D perhaps assigned TRBD1 or TRBD2 (6 bases each). The CDR3 has 15 amino acids. Germline values: CDR1 SQVTM, CDR2 ANQGSEA. V was cut by 7 bases and J by 6 bases, with 22 bases left in between. The CDR3 region is CSAWKGGTSVNEQFF. CDR3 nucleotide sequence: TGCAGCGCCTGGAAGGGGGGAACATCTGTCAATGAGCAGTTCTTC.

The chain links TRBV5-1 to TRBJ2-3, with D possibly called TRBD1 or TRBD2 (5 bases each). V shed 0 bases and J shed 2 bases, with 13 bases lying between them. The CDR3 is made up of 16 amino acids. Germline CDR1 and CDR2: SGHRS and YFSETQ. CDR3 residues: CASSLDGSGLTDTQYF. The CDR3 region has the DNA TGCGCCAGCAGCTTGGACGGGTCGGGGCTCACAGATACGCAGTATTTT.

V is TRBV5-1 and J is TRBJ1-1; a weak D match, TRBD1 (5 bases). Germline CDR1 and CDR2: SGHRS and YFSETQ. Trimming cost V 3 bases and J 8 bases, with 20 bases left between them. The CDR3 runs 15 residues. The CDR3 here is CASSSAYWGTSEAFF. In DNA form, the CDR3 reads TGCGCCAGCAGCTCTGCTTATTGGGGGACTTCGGAAGCTTTCTTT.